This entry lists 32 T cell receptor beta chains sequenced from one sample in a study of blood T cell repertoires in COVID-19. Using immunoSEQ multiplex PCR, the repertoire was profiled, and TCRdb retains in-frame clones only, with some absent. The repertoire holds 45,000 or so clones, with around 79% as singletons. The specimen sequenced was peripheral blood. The receptors derive from a human donor in a cohort sampled during active COVID-19.

This chain joins TRBV6-2 or TRBV6-3 and TRBJ1-2; D may be TRBD1 (5 bases). The CDR3 runs to 13 residues. Trimming cost V 6 bases and J 3 bases, with 11 bases left between them. Germline lookup yields CDR1 MNHEY and CDR2 SVGEGT. The CDR3, as DNA: TGTGCCAGCAGCTCGGACAAGTACTATGGCTACACCTTC. Translating it yields CASSSDKYYGYTF.

This chain uses TRBV2 with TRBJ2-1, with 8 bases fitting TRBD2. The CDR3 is made up of 14 amino acids. CDR1 is SNHLY and CDR2 is FYNNEI in the germline V gene. The V segment lost 5 bases and the J segment 5 bases; nucleotides outside the gene matches: 5. The CDR3 loop reads CASSSGGPNNEQFF. Here the CDR3 DNA reads TGTGCCAGCAGTTCGGGAGGGCCGAACAATGAGCAGTTCTTC.

CDR3 nucleotide sequence: TGTGCCAGCAGTTCCCCGGGACTAGCGGGACAGACCCAGTACTTC. The encoded protein is CASSSPGLAGQTQYF. The gene calls are TRBV28 and TRBJ2-5, with TRBD2 matching over 13 bases. The CDR3 spans 15 residues. In germline, CDR1 is MDHEN, CDR2 SYDVKM. V gave up 4 bases and J gave up 6 bases; unmatched junction bases: 5.

This clone was recorded only once. The chain uses TRBV6-4 and TRBJ1-2; TRBD1 agrees at 7 bases. Germline V gives CDR1 MRHNA, CDR2 SNTAGT. V trimming: 6 bases; J trimming: 0 bases; junction bases outside the gene matches: 4. The CDR3 sequence is 14 residues long. The CDR3 DNA follows: TGTGCCAGCAGCGGGACAGTCTCTAACTATGGCTACACCTTC. Its protein product is CASSGTVSNYGYTF.

This chain links TRBV9 with TRBJ2-7, with a tentative D call TRBD2 (5 bases). CDR1 SGDLS and CDR2 YYNGEE come from the germline V gene. Between the trimmed V and J ends, which lost 0 bases and 5 bases, there was a span of 9 bases. The CDR3 totals 13 residues. CDR3 residues: CASSVGPGNEQYF. Here the CDR3 DNA reads TGTGCCAGCAGCGTAGGCCCGGGGAACGAGCAGTACTTC.

J is TRBJ2-7 and V is TRBV10-2, with 14 bases aligning to TRBD2. CDR1 is WSHSY and CDR2 is SAAADI in the germline V gene. The CDR3 consists of 14 residues. V was pared by 5 bases and J by 5 bases, with 2 bases of the junction left unmatched. DNA for the CDR3: TGCGCCAGCAGTCGGGGACTAGCGGGAGACGAGCAGTACTTC. Protein: CASSRGLAGDEQYF.

In its sample, this clone was seen a few times. V and J are TRBV7-6 and TRBJ1-1, with D perhaps matching TRBD1 (5 bases). The CDR3 is 18 residues long. Germline-derived CDR1 and CDR2 are SGHVS and FNYEAQ. Between the trimmed V and J ends, which lost 1 base and 0 bases, there was a span of 18 bases. CDR3 in DNA: TGTGCCAGCAGCTTAGGTGTGTCCATGGGGGGGATGAACACTGAAGCTTTCTTT. Translated, it gives CASSLGVSMGGMNTEAFF. The entire variable domain, with the rest obtained from reference TRBV7-6 and TRBJ1-1, is as follows: GAGVSQSPRYKVTKRGQDVALRCDPISGHVSLYWYRQALGQGPEFLTYFNYEAQQDKSGLPNDRFSAERPEGSISTLTIQRTEQRDSAMYRCASSLGVSMGGMNTEAFFGQGTRLTVV.

This rearrangement joins TRBV5-1 to TRBJ2-1; no definite D call. CDR1 is SGHRS, CDR2 YFSETQ, per germline. The V end lost 0 bases, the J end lost 1 base, and 8 bases lay between the germline ends. The CDR3 contains 15 residues. CDR3 residues: CASSLEAGSYNEQFF. CDR3 nucleotide sequence: TGCGCCAGCAGCTTGGAAGCAGGATCCTACAATGAGCAGTTCTTC.

The chain employs TRBV5-6 and TRBJ2-6; possible D gene TRBD2, 7 bases. Germline CDR1 is SGHDT and CDR2 is YYEEEE. Trimming shortened V by 4 bases and J by 0 bases, and 14 bases separated the two germline ends. This CDR3 is built from 17 residues. The CDR3 DNA is TGTGCCAGCAGCAAACTTGCGGGGGCCTCTGGGGCCAACGTCCTGACTTTC. It codes for CASSKLAGASGANVLTF.

The chain recombines TRBV19 with TRBJ1-2; possibly TRBD1 for D (5 bases). This CDR3 has 14 residues. V lost 8 bases and J 6 bases, leaving 19 bases between the germline ends. Germline V lookup: CDR1 LNHDA, CDR2 SQIVND (reference sequence). The CDR3, as DNA: TGTGCCAGTTTCCGGGGGGACCCGAAGAATGGCTACACCTTC. Its protein product is CASFRGDPKNGYTF.

The chain links TRBV29-1 to TRBJ2-3; D not certain. This CDR3 contains 11 residues. Germline CDR1 SQVTM, CDR2 ANQGSEA. V was clipped by 8 bases and J by 1 base, with 7 bases between them. CDR3 loop: CSYKGTDTQYF. The CDR3 region has the DNA TGCAGCTACAAAGGCACAGATACGCAGTATTTT.

The chain is built from TRBV2 and TRBJ2-7, with D possibly being TRBD1 (6 bases). The length of the CDR3 is 14 residues. Germline CDR1 reads SNHLY; CDR2 reads FYNNEI. Trimming stripped 7 bases from V and 0 bases from J, with 13 bases between. CDR3: CASTRSRGSYEQYF. For the CDR3, the DNA is TGTGCCAGCACACGGAGCAGGGGCTCCTACGAGCAGTACTTC.

This chain uses TRBV6-5 with TRBJ1-1, with 7 bases matching TRBD1. The CDR3 has 11 amino acids. The germline V gene has CDR1 MNHEY and CDR2 SVGAGI. After removal of 5 bases from V and 10 bases from J, the junction contained 4 bases not matched to a gene. CDR3 loop: CASSREGAAFF. The DNA of the CDR3 is TGTGCCAGCAGTCGCGAGGGGGCAGCTTTCTTT.

V usage is TRBV5-1 and J usage is TRBJ2-7; weak D call: TRBD1 (5 bases). V lost 2 bases and J lost 0, with 9 bases in between. This CDR3 has 14 amino acids. The germline V gene has CDR1 SGHRS and CDR2 YFSETQ. CDR3 loop: CASSLGHLSYEQYF. Written as DNA, the CDR3 is TGCGCCAGCAGCTTAGGACACCTCTCCTACGAGCAGTACTTC.

This sequence joins TRBV6-5 and TRBJ1-1; 7 positions agree with TRBD1. Germline assignment: CDR1 MNHEY and CDR2 SVGAGI. This CDR3 is built from 14 residues. V shed 7 bases, J shed 10 bases, and the junction held 15 bases outside the gene matches. CDR3 DNA: TGTGCCAGCACCCGGGACAGAAGGGTGGTGGGAGCTTTCTTT. It is translated as CASTRDRRVVGAFF.

The J gene is TRBJ2-3, the V gene TRBV30, with D possibly being TRBD1 (6 bases). The CDR3 is 16 amino acids. V lost 0 bases and J 2 bases, leaving 15 bases between the germline ends. Germline V gene lookup returns CDR1 GTSNPN and CDR2 SVGIG (reference sequence). The CDR3 protein is CAWSVGDRRTTDTQYF. The CDR3 DNA reads as TGTGCCTGGAGTGTAGGAGACAGGCGGACCACAGATACGCAGTATTTT.

The V and J genes are TRBV3-1 (or the pseudogene TRBV3-2) and TRBJ2-1; D is ambiguous. This CDR3 comprises 14 residues. V lost 0 bases to trimming and J lost 10 bases, with 13 bases between them. Germline values: CDR1 LGHDT, CDR2 YNNKEL (reference sequence). CDR3 in amino acids: CASSQEWATREQFF. In DNA form, the CDR3 reads TGTGCCAGCAGCCAAGAATGGGCGACCAGGGAGCAGTTCTTC.

The CDR3 region has the DNA TGTGCCAGCAGCAAACAACTAGCGGCTACCTACAATGAGCAGTTCTTC. This encodes CASSKQLAATYNEQFF. The V gene is TRBV9, the J gene TRBJ2-1, with TRBD2 matching 8 bases. This CDR3 has 16 residues. Germline loops: CDR1 SGDLS, CDR2 YYNGEE. The V gene end was trimmed by 4 bases and the J gene end by 2 bases; junction bases not matched to a gene: 8.

The chain is built from TRBV9 and TRBJ1-4, with D perhaps TRBD1 (5 bases). V was trimmed by 0 bases and J by 2 bases, leaving 17 bases between them. Germline V lookup: CDR1 SGDLS, CDR2 YYNGEE. The CDR3 consists of 18 residues. CDR3 in DNA: TGTGCCAGCAGCGTAGGGATTGGAGGGGTGGGGACTAATGAAAAACTGTTTTTT. It specifies CASSVGIGGVGTNEKLFF.

The rearrangement uses TRBV7-3 and TRBJ1-1, with TRBD1 matching over 7 bases. CDR1 is SGHTA, CDR2 FQGTGA, per germline. This CDR3 is built from 13 residues. Unmatched junction bases numbered 5, after V lost 3 bases and J lost 7 bases. Here the CDR3 reads CASSFRQGGEAFF. CDR3 coding DNA: TGTGCCAGCAGCTTTCGGCAGGGGGGTGAAGCTTTCTTT.

The chain links TRBV6-2 or TRBV6-3 to TRBJ1-1; D not resolved. CDR1 and CDR2 from the germline V gene are MNHEY and SVGEGT. V was trimmed by 5 bases and J by 1 base, leaving 14 bases between them. The CDR3 sequence is 15 residues long. The CDR3 nucleotides are TGTGCCAGCAGTAGAGGCCTGGGAGGGAACACTGAAGCTTTCTTT. Translated: CASSRGLGGNTEAFF.

The chain recombines TRBV2 with TRBJ1-5; tentatively, D is TRBD1 (5 bases). This CDR3 is 14 amino acids long. Germline loops: CDR1 SNHLY, CDR2 FYNNEI. Trimming removed 6 bases at V and 0 bases at J, with 9 bases between. CDR3 DNA sequence: TGTGCCAGCAGGGGGCTTTATAGCAATCAGCCCCAGCATTTT. Residues: CASRGLYSNQPQHF.

The chain employs TRBV6-5 and TRBJ2-5; no definite D call. From germline, CDR1 is MNHEY and CDR2 SVGAGI. V lost 6 bases and J lost 2, with 10 bases in between. This CDR3 contains 13 residues. In nucleotides, the CDR3 is TGTGCCAGCAGGGCCCCCGGGCAAGAGACCCAGTACTTC. Its protein product is CASRAPGQETQYF.

This chain uses TRBV24-1 with TRBJ2-1; D perhaps matches TRBD2 (5 bases). The V end lost 7 bases, the J end lost 7 bases, and 13 bases lay between the germline ends. Germline V lookup: CDR1 KGHDR, CDR2 SFDVKD. The CDR3 is 13 residues long. The CDR3: CATRRSGDNEQFF. For the CDR3, the DNA is TGTGCCACCAGACGCTCCGGGGATAATGAGCAGTTCTTC.

This clone is medium-sized in the sample. The rearrangement joins TRBV7-2 to TRBJ2-2; 8 nucleotides line up with TRBD2. V dropped 3 bases and J dropped 4; count of bases not matched to a gene: 7. Germline V gene lookup returns CDR1 SGHTA and CDR2 FQGNSA. The CDR3 is 16 amino acids. This CDR3 reads CASSFQAGGRTGELFF. CDR3 nucleotides: TGTGCCAGCAGCTTTCAGGCGGGAGGACGCACCGGGGAGCTGTTTTTT.

The J gene is TRBJ2-7, the V gene TRBV6-5, with 7 nucleotides matching TRBD1. V shed 6 bases and J 2 bases; nucleotides not matched to a gene: 1. The CDR3 covers 12 residues. Germline CDR1 reads MNHEY; CDR2 reads SVGAGI. This chain's CDR3 is CASRGQTYEQYF. The CDR3, as DNA: TGTGCCAGCAGGGGACAGACCTACGAGCAGTACTTC.

This clone was recorded a few times. V gene TRBV5-4 combines with J gene TRBJ2-1; 10 nucleotides match TRBD2. Germline-derived CDR1 and CDR2 are SGHNT and YYREEE (reference sequence). The CDR3 runs to 17 residues. The V gene end was trimmed by 4 bases and the J gene end by 0 bases; junction bases not matched to a gene: 7. Here the CDR3 DNA reads TGTGCCAGCAGCACGGGACTAGCGCTAAGCTCCTACAATGAGCAGTTCTTC. Translating it yields CASSTGLALSSYNEQFF.

The V and J genes are TRBV19 and TRBJ1-4, with a weak D call TRBD1 (6 bases). Germline loops: CDR1 LNHDA, CDR2 SQIVND (reference sequence). Trimming took off 5 bases at V and 8 bases at J, with 12 bases between the two ends. The CDR3 has 13 residues. CDR3 nucleotide sequence: TGTGCCAGTAGTGGCCAGGGGTGGGAAAAACTGTTTTTT. This translates into CASSGQGWEKLFF.

The genes are TRBV7-2 and TRBJ1-1; 9 bases align to TRBD1. CDR1 is SGHTA, CDR2 FQGNSA, per germline. The V and J ends lost 8 bases and 4 bases, in that order; junction bases with no gene match: 5. This CDR3 spans 13 amino acids. The CDR3 protein is CASSTGGGTEAFF. The CDR3 coding sequence is TGTGCCAGCTCCACAGGGGGCGGCACTGAAGCTTTCTTT.

This clone was recorded once. Other DNA variants within this sample encode the same CDR3. The V and J genes are TRBV9 and TRBJ2-3; no definite D call. V was trimmed by 0 bases and J by 4 bases, leaving 3 bases between them. CDR1 is SGDLS, CDR2 YYNGEE, per germline. This CDR3 contains 12 residues. The DNA of the CDR3 is TGTGCCAGCAGCGTAGCAGCAGATACGCAGTATTTT. Translated: CASSVAADTQYF. The full variable domain, with the rest looked up from reference TRBV9 and TRBJ2-3, is DSGVTQTPKHLITATGQRVTLRCSPRSGDLSVYWYQQSLDQGLQFLIQYYNGEERAKGNILERFSAQQFPDLHSELNLSSLELGDSALYFCASSVAADTQYFGPGTRLTVL.

This clone was picked up one time. The CDR3 spells CASSLRYSHSEQFF. The CDR3, as DNA: TGTGCCAGCAGCTTAAGGTACAGCCACAGTGAGCAGTTCTTC. The chain uses TRBV7-2 and TRBJ2-1; no clear D. Trimming removed 2 bases from V and 9 bases from J, with 14 bases in between. Germline lookup yields CDR1 SGHTA and CDR2 FQGNSA. The CDR3 extends over 14 amino acids.

This chain uses TRBV2 with TRBJ2-3; no clear D. Germline V gene lookup returns CDR1 SNHLY and CDR2 FYNNEI. The CDR3 runs to 11 residues. V was pared by 3 bases and J by 8 bases, with 6 bases between. CDR3 region: CASSELVTQYF. CDR3 nucleotide sequence: TGTGCCAGCAGTGAGTTAGTTACGCAGTATTTT.